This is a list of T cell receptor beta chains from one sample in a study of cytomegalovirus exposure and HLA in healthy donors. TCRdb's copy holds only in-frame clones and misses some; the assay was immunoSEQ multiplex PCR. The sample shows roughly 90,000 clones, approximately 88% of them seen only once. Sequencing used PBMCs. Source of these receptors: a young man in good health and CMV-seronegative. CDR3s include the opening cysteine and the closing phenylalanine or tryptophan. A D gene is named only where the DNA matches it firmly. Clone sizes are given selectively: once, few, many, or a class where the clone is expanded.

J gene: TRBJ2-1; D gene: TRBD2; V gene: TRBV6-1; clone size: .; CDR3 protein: CASSEEFGLVAGKQFF; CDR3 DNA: TGTGCCAGCAGTGAAGAGTTCGGGTTAGTAGCGGGGAAGCAGTTCTTC
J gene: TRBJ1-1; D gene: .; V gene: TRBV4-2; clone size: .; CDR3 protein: CASSQDVGVTTEAFF; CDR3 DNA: TGTGCCAGCAGCCAAGATGTCGGGGTAACCACTGAAGCTTTCTTT
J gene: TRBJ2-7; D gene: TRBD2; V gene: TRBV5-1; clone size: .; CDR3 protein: CASSLYLNSGSGKYEQYF; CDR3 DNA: TGCGCCAGCAGCTTGTATCTAAATAGCGGGAGTGGGAAGTACGAGCAGTACTTC
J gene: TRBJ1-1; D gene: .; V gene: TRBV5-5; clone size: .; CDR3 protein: CASSLVAGRTEAFF; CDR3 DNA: TGTGCCAGCAGCTTGGTAGCAGGGAGGACTGAAGCTTTCTTT
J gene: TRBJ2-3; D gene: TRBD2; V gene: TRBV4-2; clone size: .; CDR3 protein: CASSHDSGKGDTQYF; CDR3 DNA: TGTGCCAGCAGCCACGATAGCGGGAAGGGCGATACGCAGTATTTT
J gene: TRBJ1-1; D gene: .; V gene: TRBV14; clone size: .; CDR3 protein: CASSQGPGRGTEAFF; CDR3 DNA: TGTGCCAGCAGCCAAGGACCAGGGCGTGGGACTGAAGCTTTCTTT
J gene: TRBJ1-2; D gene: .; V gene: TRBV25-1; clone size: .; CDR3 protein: CASFSGWDGYTF; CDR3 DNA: TGTGCCAGCTTTTCGGGGTGGGATGGCTACACCTTC
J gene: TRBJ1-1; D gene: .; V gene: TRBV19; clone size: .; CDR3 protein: CASTVGPGTEAFF; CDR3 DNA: TGTGCCAGTACAGTGGGTCCCGGGACTGAAGCTTTCTTT
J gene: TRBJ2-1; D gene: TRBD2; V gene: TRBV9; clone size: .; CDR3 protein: CASSPSGGSYNEQFF; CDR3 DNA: TGTGCCAGCAGCCCTAGCGGGGGATCCTACAATGAGCAGTTCTTC
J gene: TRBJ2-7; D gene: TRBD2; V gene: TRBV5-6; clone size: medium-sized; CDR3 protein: CASSLRLAVYEQYF; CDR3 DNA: TGTGCCAGCAGCTTAAGACTAGCGGTCTACGAGCAGTACTTC
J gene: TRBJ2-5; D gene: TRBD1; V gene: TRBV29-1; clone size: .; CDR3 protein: CSAWTGNDGEQYF; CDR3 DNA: TGCAGCGCCTGGACAGGGAATGATGGGGAGCAGTACTTC
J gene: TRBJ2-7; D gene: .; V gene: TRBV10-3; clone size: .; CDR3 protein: CASRGAYF; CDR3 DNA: TGTGCCTCCCGTGGGGCGTACTTC
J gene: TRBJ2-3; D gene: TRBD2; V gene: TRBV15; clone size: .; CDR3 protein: CATSGTSGRESDTQYF; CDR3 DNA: TGTGCCACCAGCGGAACTAGCGGGAGGGAATCAGATACGCAGTATTTT
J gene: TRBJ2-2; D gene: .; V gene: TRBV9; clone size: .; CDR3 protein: CASSAHTGELFF; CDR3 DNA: TGTGCCAGCAGCGCCCATACCGGGGAGCTGTTTTTT
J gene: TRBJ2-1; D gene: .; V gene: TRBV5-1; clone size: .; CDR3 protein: CASRRLPGAYNEQFF; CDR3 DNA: TGCGCCAGCAGACGACTGCCGGGAGCGTACAATGAGCAGTTCTTC
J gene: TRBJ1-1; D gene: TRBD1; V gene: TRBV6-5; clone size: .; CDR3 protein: CASSLRQGLRNTEAFF; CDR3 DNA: TGTGCCAGCAGTTTGAGACAGGGCTTAAGGAACACTGAAGCTTTCTTT
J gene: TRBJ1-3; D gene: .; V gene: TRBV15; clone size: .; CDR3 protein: CATGDSPGNTIYF; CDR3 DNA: TGTGCCACGGGGGACTCCCCTGGAAACACCATATATTTT
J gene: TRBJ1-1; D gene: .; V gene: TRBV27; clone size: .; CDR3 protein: CASGPTGITEAFF; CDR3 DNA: TGTGCCAGCGGGCCCACAGGGATAACTGAAGCTTTCTTT
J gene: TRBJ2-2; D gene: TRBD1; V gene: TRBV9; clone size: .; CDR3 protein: CASSVGPGGTGELFF; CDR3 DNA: TGTGCCAGCAGCGTAGGCCCAGGGGGCACCGGGGAGCTGTTTTTT
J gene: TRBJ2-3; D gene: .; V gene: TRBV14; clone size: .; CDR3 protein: CASSRDPRDTQYF; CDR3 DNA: TGTGCCAGCAGCCGAGACCCCAGAGATACGCAGTATTTT
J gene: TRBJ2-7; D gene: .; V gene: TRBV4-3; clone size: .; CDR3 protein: CASSQDLNSPYEQYF; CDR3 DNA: TGCGCCAGCAGCCAAGATCTGAACAGCCCGTACGAGCAGTACTTC
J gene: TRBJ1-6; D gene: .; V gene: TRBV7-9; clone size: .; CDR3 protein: CASSLGTGNPLHF; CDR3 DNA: TGTGCCAGCAGCTTGGGCACAGGAAACCCCCTCCACTTT